A selection of T cell receptor beta chains follows, all from one sample in a study of blood T cell repertoires in COVID-19. Measured with immunoSEQ multiplex PCR; TCRdb has only the in-frame clones, and not every one. This repertoire shows tens of thousands of clones, approximately 82% found once; its top ten account for roughly 1.2%. Input material: peripheral blood. These receptors all stem from a woman aged 80 or over with acute or convalescent COVID-19. CDR3s include the opening cysteine and the closing phenylalanine or tryptophan. Fields, in order: clone size, V gene, J gene, D gene, CDR3 DNA, CDR3 protein. D genes are given only for firm matches. Clone sizes are given selectively: once, few, many, or a class where the clone is expanded.

size: -; V: TRBV28; J: TRBJ1-5; D: -; DNA: TGTGCCAGCACCCAGGGCCCGGGGGATCAGCCCCAGCATTTT; CDR3: CASTQGPGDQPQHF
size: -; V: TRBV7-9; J: TRBJ1-4; D: -; DNA: TGTGCCAGCAGCGTACCAGTCGGGAGTAATGAAAAACTGTTTTTT; CDR3: CASSVPVGSNEKLFF
size: -; V: TRBV7-2; J: TRBJ2-7; D: -; DNA: TGTGCCAGCAGCTTACACAGGGCCCTCTCCTACGAGCAGTACTTC; CDR3: CASSLHRALSYEQYF
size: -; V: TRBV28; J: TRBJ1-5; D: -; DNA: TGTGCCAGCGCTGGGACACCTGGCAATCAGCCCCAGCATTTT; CDR3: CASAGTPGNQPQHF
size: -; V: TRBV2; J: TRBJ2-1; D: -; DNA: TGTGCCAGCAGTGGAGGTGGCCCCTACAATGAGCAGTTCTTC; CDR3: CASSGGGPYNEQFF
size: -; V: TRBV7-9; J: TRBJ2-3; D: -; DNA: TGTGCCAGCAGCTCTCAGAGCGGGAGCACAGATACGCAGTATTTT; CDR3: CASSSQSGSTDTQYF
size: -; V: TRBV19; J: TRBJ2-3; D: TRBD1; DNA: TGTGCCAGTAGTATTACAGGGGACCCTACAGATACGCAGTATTTT; CDR3: CASSITGDPTDTQYF
size: -; V: TRBV24-1; J: TRBJ2-7; D: -; DNA: TGTGCCACCAGTGAGCGCGGGTCGGCGGGGCAGTACTTC; CDR3: CATSERGSAGQYF
size: -; V: TRBV27; J: TRBJ2-7; D: -; DNA: TGTGCCAGCAGTCCCTGGGACACCGGGGTGAAGCAGTACTTC; CDR3: CASSPWDTGVKQYF
size: -; V: TRBV27; J: TRBJ1-1; D: -; DNA: TGTGCCAGCAGGCCGGACAGACGGAACACTGAAGCTTTCTTT; CDR3: CASRPDRRNTEAFF
size: -; V: TRBV3-1/TRBV3-2; J: TRBJ2-7; D: TRBD2; DNA: TGTGCCAGCAGCCCAAGAGGGACTAGCGGGACCCACGAGCAGTACTTC; CDR3: CASSPRGTSGTHEQYF
size: once; V: TRBV4-1; J: TRBJ1-1; D: TRBD1; DNA: TGCGCCAGCAGCCTGGGACAGGGAAACCCTGAAGCTTTCTTT; CDR3: CASSLGQGNPEAFF
size: -; V: TRBV3-1/TRBV3-2; J: TRBJ1-6; D: -; DNA: TGTGCCAGCAGCCAAGAGAGGAGCACGGGGAATTCACCCCTCCACTTT; CDR3: CASSQERSTGNSPLHF
size: -; V: TRBV2; J: TRBJ2-5; D: TRBD2; DNA: TGTGCCAGCAGTGCAAGTAGCGGGAGGTCTGAGACCCAGTACTTC; CDR3: CASSASSGRSETQYF
size: -; V: TRBV7-2; J: TRBJ1-2; D: -; DNA: TGTGCCAGCAGCTTAGAAGTCAGGGGATATGGCTACACCTTC; CDR3: CASSLEVRGYGYTF
size: -; V: TRBV3-1/TRBV3-2; J: TRBJ1-1; D: -; DNA: TGTGCCAGCAGCCAAGAGCGCGTGAACACTGAAGCTTTCTTT; CDR3: CASSQERVNTEAFF
size: few; V: TRBV7-2; J: TRBJ2-2; D: TRBD2; DNA: TGTGCCAGCAGCCCCCCTTCCGGGGGGGGCCGTGCCGGGGAGCTGTTTTTT; CDR3: CASSPPSGGGRAGELFF
size: -; V: TRBV6-1; J: TRBJ2-1; D: -; DNA: TGTGCCAGCAGTGAATTACGGGGGAGCTCCTACAATGAGCAGTTCTTC; CDR3: CASSELRGSSYNEQFF